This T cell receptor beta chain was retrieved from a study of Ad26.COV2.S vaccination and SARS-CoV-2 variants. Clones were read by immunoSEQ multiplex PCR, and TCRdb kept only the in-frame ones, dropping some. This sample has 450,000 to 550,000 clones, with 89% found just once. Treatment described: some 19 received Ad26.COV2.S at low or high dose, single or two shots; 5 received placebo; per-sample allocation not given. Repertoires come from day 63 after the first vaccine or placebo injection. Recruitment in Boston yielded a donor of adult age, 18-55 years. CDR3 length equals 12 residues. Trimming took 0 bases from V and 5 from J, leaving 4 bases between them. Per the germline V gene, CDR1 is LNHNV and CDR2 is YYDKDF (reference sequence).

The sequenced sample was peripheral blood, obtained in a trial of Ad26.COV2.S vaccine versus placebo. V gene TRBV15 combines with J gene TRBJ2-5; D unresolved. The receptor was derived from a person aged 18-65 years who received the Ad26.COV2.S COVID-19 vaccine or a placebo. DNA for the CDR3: TGTGCCACCAGCAGAGATGCGGAGACCCAGTACTTC. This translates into CATSRDAETQYF.